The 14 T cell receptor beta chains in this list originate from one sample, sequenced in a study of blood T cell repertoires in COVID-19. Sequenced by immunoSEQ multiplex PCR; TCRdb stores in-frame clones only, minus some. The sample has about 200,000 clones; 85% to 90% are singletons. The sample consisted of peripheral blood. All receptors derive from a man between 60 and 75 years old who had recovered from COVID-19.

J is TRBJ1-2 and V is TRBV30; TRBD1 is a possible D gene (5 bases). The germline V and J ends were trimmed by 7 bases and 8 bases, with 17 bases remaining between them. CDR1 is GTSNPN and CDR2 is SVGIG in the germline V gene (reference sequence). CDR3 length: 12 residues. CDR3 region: CAFPRAGLGYTF. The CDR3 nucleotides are TGTGCCTTCCCTCGGGCAGGGCTAGGCTACACCTTC. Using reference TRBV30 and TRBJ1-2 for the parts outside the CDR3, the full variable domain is SQTIHQWPATLVQPVGSPLSLECTVEGTSNPNLYWYRQAAGRGLQLLFYSVGIGQISSEVPQNLSASRPQDRQFILSSKKLLLSDSGFYLCAFPRAGLGYTFGSGTRLTVV.

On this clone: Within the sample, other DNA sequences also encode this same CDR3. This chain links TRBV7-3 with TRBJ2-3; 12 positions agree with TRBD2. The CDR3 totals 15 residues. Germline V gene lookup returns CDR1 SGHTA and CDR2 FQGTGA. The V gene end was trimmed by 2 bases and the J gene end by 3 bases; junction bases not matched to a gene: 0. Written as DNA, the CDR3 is TGTGCCAGCAGCTTACTAGCGGGAGGGACAGATACGCAGTATTTT. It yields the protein CASSLLAGGTDTQYF.

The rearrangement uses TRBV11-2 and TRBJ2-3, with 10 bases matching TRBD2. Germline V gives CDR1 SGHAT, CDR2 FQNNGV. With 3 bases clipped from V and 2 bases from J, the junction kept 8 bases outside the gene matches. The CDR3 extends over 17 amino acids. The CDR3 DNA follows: TGTGCCAGCAGCTTCCCCCTACTAGCGGGGACCACAGATACGCAGTATTTT. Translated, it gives CASSFPLLAGTTDTQYF.

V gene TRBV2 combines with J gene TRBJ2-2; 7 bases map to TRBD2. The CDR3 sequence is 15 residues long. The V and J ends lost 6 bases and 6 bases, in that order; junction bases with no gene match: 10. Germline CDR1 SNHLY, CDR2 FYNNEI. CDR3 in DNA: TGTGCCAGCAGCTTCGCTCTAGCGGTGTCCGGGGAGCTGTTTTTT. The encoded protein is CASSFALAVSGELFF. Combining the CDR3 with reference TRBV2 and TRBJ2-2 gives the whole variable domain EPEVTQTPSHQVTQMGQEVILRCVPISNHLYFYWYRQILGQKVEFLVSFYNNEISEKSEIFDDQFSVERPDGSNFTLKIRSTKLEDSAMYFCASSFALAVSGELFFGEGSRLTVL.

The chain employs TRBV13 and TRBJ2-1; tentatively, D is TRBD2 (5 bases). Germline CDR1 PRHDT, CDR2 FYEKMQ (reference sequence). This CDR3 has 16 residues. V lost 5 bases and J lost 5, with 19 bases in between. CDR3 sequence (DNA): TGTGCCAGCAGCCCCATTGGACTTACGAATAACAATGAGCAGTTCTTC. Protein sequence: CASSPIGLTNNNEQFF.

CDR3 nucleotides: TGTGCCAGTACCCAACCGGGACAGGGGGTAGAGACCCAGTACTTC. It yields the protein CASTQPGQGVETQYF. The chain has TRBV19 and TRBJ2-5; 11 bases fit TRBD1. With 7 bases clipped from V and 4 bases from J, the junction kept 8 bases outside the gene matches. Germline values: CDR1 LNHDA, CDR2 SQIVND (reference sequence). The CDR3 loop spans 15 amino acids.

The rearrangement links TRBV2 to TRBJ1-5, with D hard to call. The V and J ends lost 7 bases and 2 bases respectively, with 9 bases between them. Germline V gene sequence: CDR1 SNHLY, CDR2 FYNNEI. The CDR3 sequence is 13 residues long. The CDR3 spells CASNPAGNQPQHF. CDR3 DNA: TGTGCCAGCAATCCCGCGGGCAATCAGCCCCAGCATTTT.

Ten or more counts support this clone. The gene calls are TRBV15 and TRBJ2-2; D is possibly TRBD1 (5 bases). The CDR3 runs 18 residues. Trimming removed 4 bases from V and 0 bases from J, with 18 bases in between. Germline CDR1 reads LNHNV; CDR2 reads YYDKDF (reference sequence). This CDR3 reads CATSTIDSSYSNTGELFF. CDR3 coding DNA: TGTGCCACCAGCACAATAGACAGCTCGTACTCGAACACCGGGGAGCTGTTTTTT.

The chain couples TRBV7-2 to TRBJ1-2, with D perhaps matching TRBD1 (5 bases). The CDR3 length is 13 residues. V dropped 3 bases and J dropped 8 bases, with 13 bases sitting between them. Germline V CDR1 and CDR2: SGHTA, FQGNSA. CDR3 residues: CASSFEGVRGYTF. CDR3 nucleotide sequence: TGTGCCAGCAGCTTTGAAGGGGTGAGGGGCTACACCTTC. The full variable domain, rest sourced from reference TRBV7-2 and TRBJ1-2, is GAGVSQSPSNKVTEKGKDVELRCDPISGHTALYWYRQSLGQGLEFLIYFQGNSAPDKSGLPSDRFSAERTGGSVSTLTIQRTQQEDSAVYLCASSFEGVRGYTFGSGTRLTVV.

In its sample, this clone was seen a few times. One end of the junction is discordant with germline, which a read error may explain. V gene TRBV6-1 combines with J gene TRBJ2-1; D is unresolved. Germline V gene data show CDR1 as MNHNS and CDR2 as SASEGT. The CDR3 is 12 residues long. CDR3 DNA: TGTGCCAGCAGTGAAGCATACAGTGAGCAGTTCTTC. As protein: CASSEAYSEQFF.

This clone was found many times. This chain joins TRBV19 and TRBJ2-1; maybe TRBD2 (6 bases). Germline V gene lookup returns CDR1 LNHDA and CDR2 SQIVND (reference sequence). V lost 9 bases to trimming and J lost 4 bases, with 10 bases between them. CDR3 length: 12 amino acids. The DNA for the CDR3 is TGTGCCAGCTCCGGGACTTACAATGAGCAGTTCTTC. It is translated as CASSGTYNEQFF.

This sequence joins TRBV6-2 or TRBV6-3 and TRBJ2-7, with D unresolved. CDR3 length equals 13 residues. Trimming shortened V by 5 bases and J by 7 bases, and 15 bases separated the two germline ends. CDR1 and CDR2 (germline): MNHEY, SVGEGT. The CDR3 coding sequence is TGTGCCAGCAGTCCCCAGACTGAGAGTGAGCAGTACTTC. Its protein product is CASSPQTESEQYF.

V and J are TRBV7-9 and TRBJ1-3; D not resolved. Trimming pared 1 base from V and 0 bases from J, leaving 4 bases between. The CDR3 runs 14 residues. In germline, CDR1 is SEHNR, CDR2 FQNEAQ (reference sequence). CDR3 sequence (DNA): TGTGCCAGCAGCTTAGACGGCTCTGGAAACACCATATATTTT. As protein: CASSLDGSGNTIYF. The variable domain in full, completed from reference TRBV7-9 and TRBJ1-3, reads DTGVSQNPRHKITKRGQNVTFRCDPISEHNRLYWYRQTLGQGPEFLTYFQNEAQLEKSRLLSDRFSAERPKGSFSTLEIQRTEQGDSAMYLCASSLDGSGNTIYFGEGSWLTVV.

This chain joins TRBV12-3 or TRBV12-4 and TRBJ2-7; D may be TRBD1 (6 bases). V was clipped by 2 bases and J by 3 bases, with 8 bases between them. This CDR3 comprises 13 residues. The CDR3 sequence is CASSLQDSYEQYF. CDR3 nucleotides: TGTGCCAGCAGTTTACAGGACAGCTACGAGCAGTACTTC.